The present T cell receptor beta chain was sequenced within a study of cytomegalovirus exposure and HLA in healthy donors. Study-wide results and caveats: In a later analysis, compared with equally common non-associated chains, HLA-associated beta chains were more expanded. An analysis done earlier found most TCR beta V segments productive about 90% or about 30% of the time. In most subjects, TCR beta sequences reportedly gave accurate predictions of HLA-A and HLA-B alleles. Among TCR beta chains, those listed as cytomegalovirus-associated numbered over 150.

Germline values: CDR1 SGHRS, CDR2 YFSETQ. The CDR3 is 14 amino acids. V gave up 0 bases and J gave up 5 bases, with 9 bases separating them. A word on this clone: Antigen: not known.

PCR amplification relied on 60 Vbeta primers (plus 13 Jbeta primers). The data were produced by immunoSEQ multiplex PCR, yet TCRdb's version contains in-frame clones alone and is incomplete. The table counts more than 35,000 clones; over 1% lies in the top ten. This receptor was identified in a man in his thirties or forties in good health and CMV-seronegative. The J gene is TRBJ2-1, the V gene TRBV5-1; perhaps TRBD2 as D (6 bases). Sample: PBMCs. The CDR3: CASSLGPSDNEQFF. The CDR3 nucleotides read TGCGCCAGCAGCTTGGGGCCTAGCGACAATGAGCAGTTCTTC.